This is a list of T cell receptor beta chains from one sample in a study of OX40 agonist ivuxolimab in advanced cancers. Some clones are missing from TCRdb's copy, which holds only in-frame ones; the method was immunoSEQ multiplex PCR. Among 100,000 to 130,000 clones listed, approximately 89% were seen once. Sequenced material: CD4+ or CD8+ T cells sorted from blood, taken in a trial of the OX40 agonist ivuxolimab. These receptors were obtained from an adult with an advanced solid tumor such as melanoma, head and neck, liver or kidney cancer. CDR3s include the opening cysteine and the closing phenylalanine or tryptophan. D genes are given only for firm matches. Size values are once, few and many counts, or a class for expanded clones, and some rows have none.

v_call,clone_size,d_call,j_call,cdr3_aa,cdr3_nt
TRBV5-6,.,.,TRBJ2-1,CASSLAYGNEQFF,TGTGCCAGCAGCTTGGCCTATGGCAATGAGCAGTTCTTC
TRBV18,.,.,TRBJ1-4,CASSPVVGRDEKLFF,TGTGCCAGCTCACCAGTGGTCGGGCGGGATGAAAAACTGTTTTTT
TRBV9,.,TRBD2,TRBJ2-5,CASNSGGSETQYF,TGTGCCAGCAACTCCGGGGGGTCGGAGACCCAGTACTTC
TRBV10-1,.,TRBD2,TRBJ2-1,CASSAELAGGYEQFF,TGCGCCAGCAGTGCGGAGCTAGCGGGGGGTTATGAGCAGTTCTTC
TRBV6-1,.,.,TRBJ1-2,CASRQDSGYGYTF,TGTGCCAGCAGACAAGACAGCGGATATGGCTACACCTTC
TRBV9,.,.,TRBJ2-2,CASSVEQGVAGELFF,TGTGCCAGCAGCGTAGAGCAGGGAGTGGCCGGGGAGCTGTTTTTT
TRBV5-6,.,.,TRBJ1-5,CASSFRGGDQPQHF,TGTGCCAGCAGCTTCAGGGGCGGAGATCAGCCCCAGCATTTT
TRBV11-1,.,.,TRBJ1-1,CASSLVYNTEAFF,TGTGCCAGCAGCTTAGTGTACAACACTGAAGCTTTCTTT
TRBV9,.,.,TRBJ2-5,CASSGAPQETQYF,TGTGCCAGCAGCGGCGCCCCTCAAGAGACCCAGTACTTC
TRBV9,.,TRBD2,TRBJ2-1,CASSVAASGGTIYNEQFF,TGTGCCAGCAGCGTAGCGGCTAGCGGGGGGACGATCTACAATGAGCAGTTCTTC
TRBV7-8,.,.,TRBJ1-5,CASSPGQQAQPQHF,TGTGCCAGCAGCCCCGGACAGCAGGCACAGCCCCAGCATTTT
TRBV19,.,.,TRBJ2-7,CASNRDWRYEQYF,TGTGCCAGTAACCGGGACTGGAGGTACGAGCAGTACTTC
TRBV5-8,.,.,TRBJ2-5,CASSLNQETQYF,TGTGCCAGCAGCTTGAACCAAGAGACCCAGTACTTC
TRBV6-1,.,.,TRBJ1-5,CASTSVQFSNQPQHF,TGTGCCAGCACCTCGGTACAATTTAGCAATCAGCCCCAGCATTTT
TRBV30,many,.,TRBJ1-1,CAWVELAGLMNTEAFF,TGTGCCTGGGTAGAATTGGCAGGACTGATGAACACTGAAGCTTTCTTT
TRBV6-5,.,.,TRBJ1-2,CASSGTGTGNYGYTF,TGTGCCAGCAGCGGAACCGGGACGGGGAACTATGGCTACACCTTC
TRBV11-2,.,.,TRBJ2-6,CASSHSRAGANVLTF,TGTGCCAGCAGCCACAGCCGGGCTGGGGCCAACGTCCTGACTTTC
TRBV18,once,.,TRBJ2-1,CASSRGTLQGEQFF,TGTGCCAGCTCAAGAGGGACTTTGCAAGGGGAGCAGTTCTTC
TRBV6-4,few,TRBD1,TRBJ2-7,CASSSGTDSYEQYF,TGTGCCAGCAGCTCCGGGACAGATTCCTACGAGCAGTACTTC
TRBV30,.,.,TRBJ1-1,CAWSPNRGRAEAFF,TGTGCCTGGAGCCCCAACCGGGGAAGGGCTGAAGCTTTCTTT
TRBV7-3,.,.,TRBJ2-1,CASSLKGGGGLNEQFF,TGTGCCAGCAGCTTAAAAGGCGGGGGCGGACTCAATGAGCAGTTCTTC
TRBV5-1,.,.,TRBJ2-3,CASSLTGTTDTQYF,TGCGCCAGCAGTTTGACGGGCACCACAGATACGCAGTATTTT
TRBV6-5,.,.,TRBJ1-6,CARQNSPLHF,TGTGCCAGACAGAATTCACCCCTCCACTTT
TRBV11-3,.,TRBD2,TRBJ2-2,CASRVTSAIAGELFF,TGTGCCAGCAGGGTCACTAGCGCGATAGCCGGGGAGCTGTTTTTT
TRBV5-1,.,.,TRBJ1-4,CASSPGRENEKLFF,TGCGCCAGCAGCCCCGGACGGGAGAATGAAAAACTGTTTTTT
TRBV5-1,.,.,TRBJ2-5,CASSLAQETQYF,TGCGCCAGCAGCTTGGCCCAAGAGACCCAGTACTTC
TRBV5-1,.,.,TRBJ1-2,CASSPSGPNYGYTF,TGCGCCAGCAGTCCGTCGGGTCCTAACTATGGCTACACCTTC
TRBV7-3,.,TRBD1,TRBJ2-1,CASSLTGDWGVTGFNEQFF,TGTGCCAGCAGCTTAACGGGAGACTGGGGTGTGACAGGGTTCAATGAGCAGTTCTTC
TRBV2,.,TRBD1,TRBJ1-2,CASQGAASYGYTF,TGTGCCAGCCAGGGGGCGGCCTCCTATGGCTACACCTTC
TRBV6-4,.,.,TRBJ2-3,CASSWTGPGSTDTQYF,TGTGCCAGCAGTTGGACCGGGCCCGGAAGCACAGATACGCAGTATTTT
TRBV6-5,.,.,TRBJ1-4,CASSYGVANEKLFF,TGTGCCAGCAGTTACGGGGTAGCTAATGAAAAACTGTTTTTT
TRBV5-1,.,.,TRBJ2-5,CASSREDSGQETQYF,TGCGCCAGCAGCCGGGAAGACAGCGGCCAAGAGACCCAGTACTTC
TRBV28,.,.,TRBJ2-7,CASSSHPPGAEQYF,TGTGCCAGCAGTTCACACCCCCCGGGGGCCGAGCAGTACTTC
TRBV6-5,.,TRBD1,TRBJ2-3,CASSYSSSGGRKQYF,TGTGCCAGCAGTTACTCGAGTTCAGGGGGCCGCAAACAGTATTTT
TRBV6-5,.,.,TRBJ2-3,CATKRTVFLDTQYF,TGTGCCACCAAGAGGACAGTTTTCTTGGATACGCAGTATTTT
TRBV19,once,.,TRBJ2-7,CASSIDVQGTYEQYF,TGTGCCAGTAGTATAGATGTCCAGGGAACGTACGAGCAGTACTTC
TRBV18,.,.,TRBJ2-5,CASSTYGETQYF,TGTGCCAGCTCCACGTATGGGGAGACCCAGTACTTC
TRBV18,.,TRBD1,TRBJ2-5,CASSLIGQGETQYF,TGTGCCAGCTCCCTAATCGGACAGGGTGAGACCCAGTACTTC
TRBV5-1,.,.,TRBJ1-1,CASSPQGTEAFF,TGCGCCAGCAGCCCACAGGGCACTGAAGCTTTCTTT
TRBV14,.,.,TRBJ2-1,CASSQGLGIDNEQFF,TGTGCCAGCAGCCAAGGGCTGGGAATCGACAATGAGCAGTTCTTC
TRBV20-1,.,.,TRBJ2-5,CSAQWGETQYF,TGCAGTGCCCAGTGGGGAGAGACCCAGTACTTC
TRBV21-1,.,.,TRBJ1-2,CARVGYSNYGYTF,TGTGCCAGGGTCGGGTACTCTAACTATGGCTACACCTTC
TRBV6-1,.,.,TRBJ2-1,CASSSRDEQFF,TGTGCCAGCAGTTCCAGGGATGAGCAGTTCTTC
TRBV5-4,.,.,TRBJ2-7,CASSLGAPPLEQYF,TGTGCCAGCAGCTTGGGAGCGCCGCCCTTGGAGCAGTACTTC
TRBV7-2,.,.,TRBJ2-5,CASSLQQGRVQETQYF,TGTGCCAGCAGCCTACAACAGGGTCGGGTGCAAGAGACCCAGTACTTC
TRBV5-6,.,TRBD2,TRBJ2-7,CASSLYPSGGSSSYEQYF,TGTGCCAGCAGCTTGTACCCTAGCGGGGGGTCAAGCTCCTACGAGCAGTACTTC
TRBV6-1,.,.,TRBJ2-5,CASSEVGGGVQETQYF,TGTGCCAGCAGTGAAGTCGGGGGCGGCGTCCAAGAGACCCAGTACTTC
TRBV18,.,TRBD2,TRBJ2-6,CASSPPGGGFSGANVLTF,TGTGCCAGCTCACCTCCTGGGGGGGGTTTCTCTGGGGCCAACGTCCTGACTTTC
TRBV5-1,.,TRBD1,TRBJ2-3,CASSRGTGETDTQYF,TGCGCCAGCAGCCGCGGGACAGGGGAAACAGATACGCAGTATTTT